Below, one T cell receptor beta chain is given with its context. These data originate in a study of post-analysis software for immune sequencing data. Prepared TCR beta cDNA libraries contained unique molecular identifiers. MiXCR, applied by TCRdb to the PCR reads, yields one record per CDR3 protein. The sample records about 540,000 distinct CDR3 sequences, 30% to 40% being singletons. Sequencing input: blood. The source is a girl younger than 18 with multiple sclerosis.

In DNA form, the CDR3 reads TGTGCCAGCAGCTTAGTAGGTGGGGGGGCCGACAATGAGCAGTTCTTC. This encodes CASSLVGGGADNEQFF. The rearrangement links TRBV11-2 to TRBJ2-1; the D gene is possibly TRBD2 (7 bases). The CDR3 has 16 amino acids. The germline V and J ends were trimmed by 1 base and 5 bases, with 15 bases remaining between them. Germline V gene sequence: CDR1 SGHAT, CDR2 FQNNGV.